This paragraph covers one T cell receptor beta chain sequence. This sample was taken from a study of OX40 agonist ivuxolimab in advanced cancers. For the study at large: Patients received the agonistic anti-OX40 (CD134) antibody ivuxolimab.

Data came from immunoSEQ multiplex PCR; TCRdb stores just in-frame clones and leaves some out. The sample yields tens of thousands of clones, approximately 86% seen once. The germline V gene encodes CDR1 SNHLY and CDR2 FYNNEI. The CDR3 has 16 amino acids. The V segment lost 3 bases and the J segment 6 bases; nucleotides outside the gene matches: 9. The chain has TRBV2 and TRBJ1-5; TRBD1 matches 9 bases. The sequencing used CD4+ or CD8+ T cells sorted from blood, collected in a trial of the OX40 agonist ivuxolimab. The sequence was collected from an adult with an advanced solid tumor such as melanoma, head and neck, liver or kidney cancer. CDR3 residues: CASSEKDRGSGQPQHF. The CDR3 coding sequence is TGTGCCAGCAGTGAGAAGGACAGGGGCAGCGGTCAGCCCCAGCATTTT.